This is a list of T cell receptor beta chains from one sample in a study of blood T cell repertoires in COVID-19. Assay: immunoSEQ multiplex PCR; the TCRdb copy retains only in-frame clones and omits some. In the table there are some 300,000 clones, 70% to 90% of which are singletons. The sequencing sample was made of peripheral blood. These receptors all come from a woman between 50 and 59 years old with COVID-19, enrolled during active disease. Each CDR3 is given with its conserved first and last residue. The order of the fields is CDR3 length, V gene, J gene, clone size, D gene, CDR3 protein, CDR3 DNA. D genes are given only for firm matches. Not all rows give a size; the values are once, few, many and, for expanded clones, a class.

length: 14; V: TRBV30; J: TRBJ2-2; size: -; D: -; CDR3: CAVYRVSSAGELFF; DNA: TGTGCCGTTTACAGGGTTTCATCCGCCGGGGAGCTGTTTTTT
length: 18; V: TRBV4-1; J: TRBJ1-4; size: -; D: -; CDR3: CASSQDLAVRATNEKLFF; DNA: TGCGCCAGCAGCCAAGATCTGGCAGTGAGGGCAACTAATGAAAAACTGTTTTTT
length: 13; V: TRBV3-1/TRBV3-2; J: TRBJ2-5; size: -; D: -; CDR3: CASSQMGGETQYF; DNA: TGTGCCAGCAGCCAAATGGGGGGAGAGACCCAGTACTTC
length: 15; V: TRBV11-2; J: TRBJ1-2; size: -; D: -; CDR3: CASSLEWGLNYGYTF; DNA: TGTGCCAGCAGCTTAGAGTGGGGGCTGAACTATGGCTACACCTTC
length: 14; V: TRBV27; J: TRBJ2-7; size: once; D: TRBD1; CDR3: CASSLGQGVYEQYF; DNA: TGTGCCAGCAGTCTGGGACAGGGTGTCTACGAGCAGTACTTC
length: 17; V: TRBV3-1/TRBV3-2; J: TRBJ2-2; size: -; D: -; CDR3: CASSQDGGLKNTGELFF; DNA: TGTGCCAGCAGCCAAGACGGGGGACTTAAGAACACCGGGGAGCTGTTTTTT
length: 14; V: TRBV6-4; J: TRBJ1-1; size: -; D: TRBD1; CDR3: CATRQGAFDTEAFF; DNA: TGTGCCACCCGACAGGGGGCTTTCGACACTGAAGCTTTCTTT
length: 14; V: TRBV29-1; J: TRBJ2-7; size: -; D: TRBD1; CDR3: CSVRSNRGRYEQYF; DNA: TGCAGCGTTCGTTCAAACAGGGGCAGGTACGAGCAGTACTTC
length: 17; V: TRBV5-8; J: TRBJ1-2; size: -; D: TRBD1; CDR3: CASSSSGTGGTNYGYTF; DNA: TGTGCCAGCAGCTCTTCCGGGACAGGGGGGACTAACTATGGCTACACCTTC
length: 17; V: TRBV10-3; J: TRBJ2-7; size: -; D: TRBD2; CDR3: CAISESTPGRARWEQYF; DNA: TGTGCCATCAGTGAGTCGACCCCCGGGAGGGCCAGGTGGGAGCAGTACTTC
length: 19; V: TRBV27; J: TRBJ1-2; size: -; D: -; CDR3: CASSLGGIWTSDSRYGYTF; DNA: TGTGCCAGCAGTTTAGGGGGGATATGGACCTCCGACTCAAGATATGGCTACACCTTC
length: 15; V: TRBV12-5; J: TRBJ1-4; size: -; D: -; CDR3: CASGLVRGFNEKLFF; DNA: TGTGCTAGTGGTTTGGTACGAGGGTTCAATGAAAAACTGTTTTTT
length: 15; V: TRBV18; J: TRBJ1-1; size: -; D: -; CDR3: CASSPPGHSNTEAFF; DNA: TGTGCCAGCTCACCACCGGGACACTCGAACACTGAAGCTTTCTTT
length: 13; V: TRBV19; J: TRBJ2-7; size: -; D: -; CDR3: CASSIGRAYEQYF; DNA: TGTGCCAGTAGTATTGGTCGGGCCTACGAGCAGTACTTC
length: 16; V: TRBV7-9; J: TRBJ1-1; size: -; D: -; CDR3: CASSLLSWEEDTEAFF; DNA: TGTGCCAGCAGCTTATTGAGTTGGGAGGAGGACACTGAAGCTTTCTTT
length: 16; V: TRBV3-1/TRBV3-2; J: TRBJ1-1; size: once; D: TRBD1; CDR3: CASRHGTAAMNTEAFF; DNA: TGTGCCAGCAGACATGGGACAGCTGCAATGAACACTGAAGCTTTCTTT
length: 14; V: TRBV30; J: TRBJ2-3; size: -; D: TRBD2; CDR3: CAWLSGTSENTQYF; DNA: TGTGCCTGGCTATCCGGGACTAGCGAAAATACGCAGTATTTT
length: 16; V: TRBV11-2; J: TRBJ2-1; size: -; D: TRBD2; CDR3: CASSSRTSGRYNEQFF; DNA: TGTGCCAGCAGCTCGCGGACTAGCGGGAGATACAATGAGCAGTTCTTC
length: 18; V: TRBV7-4; J: TRBJ2-3; size: -; D: TRBD2; CDR3: CASSLVIGTSASTDTQYF; DNA: TGTGCCAGCAGCCTAGTCATTGGGACTAGCGCTAGCACAGATACGCAGTATTTT
length: 14; V: TRBV20-1; J: TRBJ1-2; size: few; D: TRBD1; CDR3: CSASPPDRVAGYTF; DNA: TGCAGTGCTAGTCCACCGGACAGGGTAGCCGGCTACACCTTC
length: 15; V: TRBV10-3; J: TRBJ2-7; size: -; D: TRBD2; CDR3: CAISESGGNSYEQYF; DNA: TGTGCCATCAGTGAGTCGGGAGGGAACTCCTACGAGCAGTACTTC
length: 13; V: TRBV2; J: TRBJ2-3; size: -; D: TRBD1; CDR3: CAERTGRTDTQYF; DNA: TGTGCAGAACGGACAGGGCGCACAGATACGCAGTATTTT
length: 15; V: TRBV5-6; J: TRBJ2-5; size: -; D: TRBD1; CDR3: CASSPGQGRGETQYF; DNA: TGTGCCAGCAGCCCTGGACAGGGTAGGGGAGAGACCCAGTACTTC
length: 15; V: TRBV11-3; J: TRBJ2-3; size: few; D: -; CDR3: CASSLGSESTDTQYF; DNA: TGTGCCAGCAGCTTAGGCAGCGAGAGCACAGATACGCAGTATTTT
length: 14; V: TRBV5-1; J: TRBJ1-1; size: -; D: -; CDR3: CASSFQEGMGGAFF; DNA: TGCGCCAGCAGCTTCCAGGAGGGGATGGGGGGAGCTTTCTTT
length: 13; V: TRBV10-3; J: TRBJ1-5; size: -; D: -; CDR3: CAICRDTHQPQHF; DNA: TGTGCCATTTGCCGGGACACACATCAGCCCCAGCATTTT
length: 13; V: TRBV28; J: TRBJ1-2; size: -; D: -; CDR3: CASSLRVSYGYTF; DNA: TGTGCCAGCAGTCTCAGGGTCAGCTATGGCTACACCTTC
length: 19; V: TRBV5-8; J: TRBJ2-6; size: -; D: TRBD2; CDR3: CASSPSGRSGRSGANVLTF; DNA: TGTGCCAGCAGCCCCTCTGGTCGAAGCGGGAGATCTGGGGCCAACGTCCTGACTTTC
length: 13; V: TRBV21-1; J: TRBJ1-1; size: -; D: -; CDR3: CASSTRGGYEAFF; DNA: TGTGCCAGCAGCACCAGGGGCGGGTATGAAGCTTTCTTT
length: 15; V: TRBV6-1; J: TRBJ1-5; size: -; D: -; CDR3: CASSEMGGPNQPQHF; DNA: TGTGCCAGCAGTGAGATGGGGGGGCCGAATCAGCCCCAGCATTTT
length: 18; V: TRBV5-4; J: TRBJ2-6; size: -; D: -; CDR3: CASSWNSGAGSGANVLTF; DNA: TGTGCCAGCAGCTGGAATAGTGGGGCCGGGAGCGGGGCCAACGTCCTGACTTTC
length: 17; V: TRBV9; J: TRBJ1-2; size: once; D: -; CDR3: CASSVGRGGAESYGYTF; DNA: TGTGCCAGCAGCGTAGGACGTGGTGGGGCGGAATCCTATGGCTACACCTTC
length: 15; V: TRBV6-5; J: TRBJ1-2; size: -; D: -; CDR3: CASSYGGYGSYGYTF; DNA: TGTGCCAGCAGTTACGGAGGGTACGGATCCTATGGCTACACCTTC
length: 13; V: TRBV7-3; J: TRBJ1-4; size: once; D: TRBD1; CDR3: CASSFTGGGKLFF; DNA: TGTGCCAGCAGCTTCACAGGGGGTGGAAAACTGTTTTTT
length: 19; V: TRBV2; J: TRBJ1-3; size: -; D: TRBD1; CDR3: CASSVNTGTGFFSGNTIYF; DNA: TGTGCCAGCAGTGTTAATACCGGGACAGGGTTCTTCTCTGGAAACACCATATATTTT
length: 12; V: TRBV3-1/TRBV3-2; J: TRBJ2-7; size: -; D: -; CDR3: CASSPNYHEQYF; DNA: TGTGCCAGCAGCCCGAACTACCACGAGCAGTACTTC
length: 15; V: TRBV7-9; J: TRBJ2-1; size: -; D: -; CDR3: CASSRGTSMRLEQFF; DNA: TGTGCCAGCAGCCGCGGGACCAGTATGAGACTCGAGCAGTTCTTC